A single sample is the source of the 8 T cell receptor beta chains below, sequenced in a study of blood T cell repertoires in COVID-19. TCRdb's copy holds only in-frame clones and misses some; the assay was immunoSEQ multiplex PCR. The sample lists around 200,000 clones, 75% to 90% occurring once. Specimen: PBMCs or T cells enriched from blood (not recorded which). The receptors originated from a woman aged 35 to 49 with acute COVID-19.

The chain recombines TRBV4-3 with TRBJ1-4, with D uncertain. Trimming shortened V by 1 base and J by 0 bases, and 6 bases separated the two germline ends. The CDR3 extends over 15 amino acids. Germline V CDR1 and CDR2: LGHNA, YSLEER. The CDR3 here is CASSQAVATNEKLFF. CDR3 sequence (DNA): TGCGCCAGCAGCCAAGCAGTCGCAACTAATGAAAAACTGTTTTTT.

The chain carries TRBV2 and TRBJ1-1; the match to TRBD1 covers 8 bases. This CDR3 region has 15 residues. After removal of 6 bases from V and 2 bases from J, the junction contained 8 bases not matched to a gene. Germline lookup yields CDR1 SNHLY and CDR2 FYNNEI. The CDR3 region has the DNA TGTGCCAGCAGAGCTCAGGGGGCAAGAAACACTGAAGCTTTCTTT. Protein sequence: CASRAQGARNTEAFF.

The rearrangement joins TRBV19 to TRBJ1-1; the match to TRBD1 covers 8 bases. Germline CDR1 and CDR2: LNHDA and SQIVND (reference sequence). This CDR3 is built from 13 residues. V dropped 6 bases and J dropped 5; count of bases not matched to a gene: 5. CDR3: CASSDRGLTEAFF. In nucleotides, the CDR3 is TGTGCCAGTAGCGACAGGGGCCTAACTGAAGCTTTCTTT.

Written as DNA, the CDR3 is TGTGCCAGCAGTTTGGACAGGAACTATGGCTACACCTTC. This codes for CASSLDRNYGYTF. This chain connects TRBV12-3 or TRBV12-4 to TRBJ1-2, with 7 bases fitting TRBD1. CDR3 length equals 13 residues. The J segment lost 2 bases and the V segment lost 3 bases, leaving 0 bases of the junction unmatched.

In this sample, this clone turned up once. This rearrangement joins TRBV6-5 to TRBJ1-5; a possible D gene is TRBD1 (5 bases). V was trimmed by 4 bases and J by 3 bases, leaving 16 bases between them. The germline CDR1 and CDR2 sequences are MNHEY and SVGAGI. The CDR3 is 16 residues long. The CDR3 loop reads CASSSARRGNNQPQHF. The DNA of the CDR3 is TGTGCCAGCAGTTCCGCCCGGCGGGGGAACAATCAGCCCCAGCATTTT.

The V gene is TRBV6-6, the J gene TRBJ1-1; unclear D gene. The germline V and J ends were trimmed by 7 bases and 0 bases, with 9 bases remaining between them. CDR3 size: 13 residues. Germline V lookup: CDR1 MNHNY, CDR2 SVGAGI (reference sequence). CDR3 DNA: TGTGCCAGCACTCAGTCATTGAACACTGAAGCTTTCTTT. Its protein product is CASTQSLNTEAFF.

The genes are TRBV7-4 and TRBJ2-7; 8 bases fit TRBD2. CDR1 is SGHVT, CDR2 SQSDAQ, per germline. Trimming at V came to 3 bases and at J to 1 base, leaving 11 bases not matched to a gene. The length of the CDR3 is 17 residues. DNA for the CDR3: TGTGCCAGCAGCTTGGGCGGGCAGCGGGGGATTTCCTACGAGCAGTACTTC. Its protein product is CASSLGGQRGISYEQYF. The variable domain in full, with the rest retrieved from reference TRBV7-4 and TRBJ2-7, is GAGVSQSPRYKVAKRGRDVALRCDSISGHVTLYWYRQTLGQGSEVLTYSQSDAQRDKSGRPSGRFSAERPERSVSTLKIQRTEQGDSAVYLCASSLGGQRGISYEQYFGPGTRLTVT.

The rearrangement links TRBV7-9 to TRBJ1-2; 8 bases fit TRBD1. This CDR3 comprises 15 residues. Germline-derived CDR1 and CDR2 are SEHNR and FQNEAQ (reference sequence). The ends lost 3 bases at V and 4 bases at J; junction bases unmatched: 7. The DNA of the CDR3 is TGTGCCAGCAGCTTTGGGGGCAGGGGGCTCTATGGCTACACCTTC. This translates into CASSFGGRGLYGYTF.